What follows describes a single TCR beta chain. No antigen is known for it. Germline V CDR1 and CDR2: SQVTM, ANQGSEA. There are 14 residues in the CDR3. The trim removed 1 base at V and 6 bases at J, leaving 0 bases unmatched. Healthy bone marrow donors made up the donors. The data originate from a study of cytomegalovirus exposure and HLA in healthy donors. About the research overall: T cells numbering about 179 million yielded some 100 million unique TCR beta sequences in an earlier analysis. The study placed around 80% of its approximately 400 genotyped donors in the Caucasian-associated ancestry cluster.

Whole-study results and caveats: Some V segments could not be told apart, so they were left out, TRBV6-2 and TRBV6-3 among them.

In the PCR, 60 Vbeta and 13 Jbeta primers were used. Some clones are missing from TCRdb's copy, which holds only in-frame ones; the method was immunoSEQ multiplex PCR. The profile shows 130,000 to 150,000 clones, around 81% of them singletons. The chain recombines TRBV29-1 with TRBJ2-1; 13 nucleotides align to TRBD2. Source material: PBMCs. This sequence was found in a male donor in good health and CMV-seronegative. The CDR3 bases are TGCAGCGTTGAAGGGACTAGCGGGAGCAATGAGCAGTTCTTC. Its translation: CSVEGTSGSNEQFF.